This TCR beta chain was captured by sequencing in a study of blood T cell repertoires in COVID-19. Produced via immunoSEQ multiplex PCR; TCRdb's table is partial and in-frame only. The sample carries 50,000 to 80,000 clones, more than 75% recorded once. The CDR3 has 14 residues. The V and J ends lost 5 bases and 3 bases respectively, with 10 bases between them. Germline V gene data show CDR1 as MNHEY and CDR2 as SVGAGI. This clonotype was sampled from a woman in her thirties or forties who had recovered from COVID-19. The sample was PBMCs or T cells enriched from blood (not recorded which). The chain recombines TRBV6-5 with TRBJ2-2; D gene uncertain. The CDR3 is CASSNNRDTGELFF. The DNA for the CDR3 is TGTGCCAGCAGTAACAACCGGGACACCGGGGAGCTGTTTTTT.